This entry lists 15 T cell receptor beta chains sequenced from one sample in a study of T cell responses to AZD1222 COVID-19 vaccine. Libraries were prepared by immunoSEQ multiplex PCR; TCRdb keeps only in-frame clonotypes and omits some of them. The table lists fewer than 120,000 clones, approximately 92% of them singletons, with about 2.6% in the top ten. The source material was peripheral blood, sampled 28 days after the second AZD1222 dose. The receptors shown here come from an adult who received the AZD1222 COVID-19 vaccine.

V gene TRBV6-2 or TRBV6-3 combines with J gene TRBJ2-7, with D unresolved. Germline V gene sequence: CDR1 MNHEY, CDR2 SVGEGT. Deletions cut 4 bases from V and 12 bases from J, with 16 bases between. This CDR3 is 12 amino acids long. This CDR3 reads CASSSPRERAYF. The CDR3 nucleotides read TGTGCCAGCAGTTCCCCAAGGGAAAGGGCGTACTTC.

The chain joins TRBV1 to TRBJ2-5; the tabulated D call, TRBD2, remains unverified against the DNA. TRBV1 is designated a pseudogene. The CDR3 is 20 residues long. The CDR3: CTSSQASPPPGLRYQETQYF. CDR3 nucleotides: TGCACCAGCAGCCAAGCATCTCCCCCCCCGGGACTACGATACCAAGAGACCCAGTACTTC.

The chain employs TRBV5-1 and TRBJ2-7, with D unclear. This CDR3 is built from 15 residues. Germline-derived CDR1 and CDR2 are SGHRS and YFSETQ. With 1 base removed from V and 0 bases from J, the gap between germline ends came to 11 bases. Here the CDR3 reads CASSLTAESSYEQYF. The DNA for the CDR3 is TGCGCCAGCAGCTTGACGGCTGAGAGCTCCTACGAGCAGTACTTC.

The V gene is TRBV7-2, the J gene TRBJ1-6; D is ambiguous. CDR1 is SGHTA, CDR2 FQGNSA, per germline. The CDR3 covers 15 residues. V gave up 5 bases and J gave up 7 bases, with 15 bases separating them. The CDR3 spells CASSPGAGMNSPLHF. CDR3 nucleotide sequence: TGTGCCAGCAGCCCGGGCGCGGGGATGAATTCACCCCTCCACTTT.

The V and J genes are TRBV10-1 and TRBJ2-2; no reliable D call. The CDR3 runs 12 residues. Per the germline V gene, CDR1 is WNHNN and CDR2 is SYGVQD (reference sequence). Between the trimmed V and J ends, which lost 6 bases and 7 bases, there was a span of 9 bases. This CDR3 reads CASSPWVGELFF. CDR3 coding DNA: TGCGCCAGCAGCCCTTGGGTCGGGGAGCTGTTTTTT.

The V gene is TRBV10-3, the J gene TRBJ2-7; TRBD2 agrees at 10 bases. The CDR3 contains 17 residues. Germline-derived CDR1 and CDR2 are ENHRY and SYGVKD. Losses at the gene ends were 11 bases for V and 3 bases for J; bases not matched to a gene: 19. CDR3 nucleotides: TGTGCCTCAAAGAGTAGCGGGGGGAGATCAGCAAGCTACGAGCAGTACTTC. Protein product: CASKSSGGRSASYEQYF.

A remark on this clone: Its ends do not fully match the called genes, so a read error is possible. This sequence joins TRBV7-7 and TRBJ2-2; D is ambiguous. This CDR3 spans 13 amino acids. Germline V gene data show CDR1 as SSHAT and CDR2 as FNYEAQ (reference sequence). The CDR3 here is CASSLDIGGELFF. The CDR3 DNA sequence: TGTGCTAGCAGCTTAGACATAGGCGGGGAGCTGTTTTTT.

V usage is TRBV9 and J usage is TRBJ2-3; D call uncertain. V gave up 0 bases and J gave up 2 bases, with 25 bases separating them. In germline, CDR1 is SGDLS, CDR2 YYNGEE. This CDR3 region has 20 residues. The CDR3 loop reads CASSVDRALELAPSTDTQYF. DNA for the CDR3: TGTGCCAGCAGCGTAGATCGGGCCCTGGAATTAGCACCCTCCACAGATACGCAGTATTTT. Full variable domain (missing parts from reference TRBV9 and TRBJ2-3): DSGVTQTPKHLITATGQRVTLRCSPRSGDLSVYWYQQSLDQGLQFLIQYYNGEERAKGNILERFSAQQFPDLHSELNLSSLELGDSALYFCASSVDRALELAPSTDTQYFGPGTRLTVL.

This chain joins TRBV19 and TRBJ1-5; D is unresolved. The CDR3 contains 14 residues. Trimming took 4 bases from V and 1 from J, leaving 8 bases between them. Germline V gene lookup returns CDR1 LNHDA and CDR2 SQIVND (reference sequence). The CDR3 DNA reads as TGTGCCAGTAGTAGAGGGAGAAGCAATCAGCCCCAGCATTTT. This codes for CASSRGRSNQPQHF.

The CDR3 sequence: CASSSPGLAIPGELFF. CDR3 nucleotide sequence: TGTGCCAGCAGCTCGCCGGGACTAGCTATTCCCGGGGAGCTGTTTTTT. This sequence joins TRBV7-9 and TRBJ2-2, with 9 bases identical to TRBD2. The germline V gene encodes CDR1 SEHNR and CDR2 FQNEAQ (reference sequence). The CDR3 sequence is 16 residues long. The junction had 9 bases not matched to a gene; V was cut back by 4 bases and J by 6 bases.

This rearrangement joins TRBV9 to TRBJ2-7; D not resolved. The CDR3 length is 15 residues. V dropped 2 bases and J dropped 5 bases, with 17 bases sitting between them. Germline loops: CDR1 SGDLS, CDR2 YYNGEE. The CDR3 coding sequence is TGTGCCAGCAGCGTGAACAATACACCTTTCAACGAGCAGTACTTC. Amino acids: CASSVNNTPFNEQYF.

The table lists this clone with a count of one. This chain connects TRBV2 to TRBJ1-5, with unresolved D. The CDR3 extends over 15 amino acids. The V and J ends lost 4 bases and 11 bases respectively, with 21 bases between them. Germline V lookup: CDR1 SNHLY, CDR2 FYNNEI. This CDR3 is CASSGSSVVGSAQHF. The DNA for the CDR3 is TGTGCCAGCAGTGGTTCCAGCGTCGTAGGATCAGCCCAGCATTTT.

This chain connects TRBV19 to TRBJ1-4; 9 positions agree with TRBD1. The CDR3 runs to 16 residues. Germline loops: CDR1 LNHDA, CDR2 SQIVND (reference sequence). J lost 0 bases, V lost 8 bases, and 7 bases had no gene match. Written as DNA, the CDR3 is TGTGCCAGTCGGGACAGGGCGGGGGCAACTAATGAAAAACTGTTTTTT. This gives the protein CASRDRAGATNEKLFF.

V usage is TRBV28 and J usage is TRBJ2-7, with 7 bases matching TRBD1. This CDR3 comprises 15 residues. CDR1 and CDR2 (germline): MDHEN, SYDVKM. The junction had 8 bases not matched to a gene; V was cut back by 5 bases and J by 1 base. The CDR3 reads CASSAGAGGSYEQYF. In DNA form, the CDR3 reads TGTGCCAGCAGTGCCGGGGCAGGGGGTTCCTACGAGCAGTACTTC.

The rearrangement uses TRBV3-1 (or the pseudogene TRBV3-2) and TRBJ1-5; D is unresolved. The CDR3 contains 15 residues. Germline V lookup: CDR1 LGHDT, CDR2 YNNKEL (reference sequence). Trimming pared 0 bases from V and 0 bases from J, leaving 6 bases between. DNA of the CDR3: TGTGCCAGCAGCCAAGATTGGGTTAGCAATCAGCCCCAGCATTTT. It specifies CASSQDWVSNQPQHF.